What follows describes a single T cell receptor beta chain. As yet, its antigen is unknown. Primers for the PCR totalled 60 Vbeta and 13 Jbeta. Produced via immunoSEQ multiplex PCR; TCRdb's table is partial and in-frame only. The sample consists of under 200,000 clones, roughly 71% of them appearing once. V was cut by 9 bases and J by 4 bases, with 9 bases left in between. CDR1 LNHDA and CDR2 SQIVND come from the germline V gene (reference sequence). This CDR3 has 11 amino acids. The sample originates from a study of cytomegalovirus exposure and HLA in healthy donors. About the research overall: Earlier findings included roughly 120 million unique TCR beta sequences obtained from 150 million to 200 million T cells. Overall study findings and caveats: Later, TCR association rates were found to vary by HLA locus, highest for DRB1 and lowest for HLA-C. Across donors, presence/absence analyses took sequencing depth to be roughly uniform.

Sequencing was done on a sample of PBMCs. The gene calls are TRBV19 and TRBJ2-5; D might be TRBD1 (5 bases). This sequence was found in a male donor in good health and CMV-seropositive. The CDR3 loop is CASATAETQYF. In DNA form, the CDR3 reads TGTGCCAGCGCGACAGCAGAGACCCAGTACTTC.